Listed below are T cell receptor beta chains from one sample, sequenced in a study of graft-versus-host responses after intestinal transplantation. Profiling relied on immunoSEQ multiplex PCR, and the TCRdb table lists in-frame clones only, not all of them. The data show about 8,000 clones, more than 25% seen once. Sample: alloreactive CD8+ T cells from a mixed lymphocyte reaction culture, taken before intestinal transplant. The source of these receptors is a human patient who received an intestinal transplant. Both conserved end residues are part of each CDR3. Fields, in order: CDR3 length, D gene, J gene, clone size, V gene, CDR3 protein, CDR3 DNA. The D gene is left open where the match is weak. Size is stated for part of the rows, as once, few or many counts, or as a class when the clone is expanded.

>14|-|TRBJ2-2|few|TRBV27
CASSLWGRAGELFF
TGTGCCAGCAGTTTATGGGGCCGAGCCGGGGAGCTGTTTTTT
>13|-|TRBJ2-7|-|TRBV19
CASSVGFTYEQYF
TGTGCCAGTAGTGTTGGCTTTACCTACGAGCAGTACTTC
>14|-|TRBJ2-3|-|TRBV9
CASSVGRGLDTQYF
TGTGCCAGCAGCGTAGGGCGGGGTCTAGATACGCAGTATTTT
>15|TRBD1|TRBJ2-7|-|TRBV5-1
CASSLGGTGVHEQYF
TGCGCCAGCAGCTTGGGGGGGACAGGGGTACACGAGCAGTACTTC
>12|-|TRBJ2-7|few|TRBV11-3
CASSPFTSEQYF
TGTGCCAGCAGCCCCTTTACTAGCGAGCAGTACTTC
>11|-|TRBJ1-3|few|TRBV30
CACRTGNTIYF
TGTGCCTGTAGAACTGGAAACACCATATATTTT
>15|-|TRBJ1-6|medium-sized|TRBV7-2
CASSPDSRQGSPLHF
TGTGCCAGCAGCCCGGACAGCAGGCAAGGCTCACCCCTCCACTTT
>16|TRBD2|TRBJ2-4|-|TRBV6-5
CASSYSSGSGKNIQYF
TGTGCCAGCAGTTACTCGAGCGGGAGCGGCAAAAACATTCAGTACTTC
>15|-|TRBJ2-7|-|TRBV27
CASSLSRESSYEQYF
TGTGCCAGCAGTTTATCGCGCGAGAGCTCCTACGAGCAGTACTTC
>13|-|TRBJ1-1|-|TRBV25-1
CASSSNSYTEAFF
TGTGCCAGCAGCTCCAACAGTTACACTGAAGCTTTCTTT
>15|TRBD1|TRBJ1-2|once|TRBV7-4
CASSPPGQDFYGYTF
TGTGCCAGCAGCCCTCCGGGACAGGATTTCTATGGCTACACCTTC
>15|-|TRBJ2-1|-|TRBV7-9
CASSFSAYTYNEQFF
TGTGCCAGCAGCTTTTCAGCGTATACATACAATGAGCAGTTCTTC
>13|-|TRBJ2-7|-|TRBV7-9
CASSLVGGYEQYF
TGTGCCAGCAGCTTGGTAGGCGGCTACGAGCAGTACTTC
>14|-|TRBJ2-7|medium-sized|TRBV27
CASSFGQQTYEQYF
TGTGCCAGCAGTTTTGGACAGCAGACCTACGAGCAGTACTTC